The clone carrying this T cell receptor (beta chain) was detected ten times or more. What it binds is unknown. The assay was run at survey level. Method: immunoSEQ multiplex PCR; TCRdb's copy keeps in-frame clones and lacks some. The sample carries 95,000 to 100,000 clones, approximately 79% recorded once. The germline CDR1 and CDR2 sequences are SGHVS and FQNEAQ. This CDR3 region has 13 residues. After removal of 5 bases from V and 3 bases from J, the junction contained 2 bases not matched to a gene. This sample was taken from a study of fetal regulatory T cell absence and autoimmunity. Study conclusions and caveats: Broadly similar TRB gene family usage was seen in pancreas and cord blood. Some top pancreas TCR clones were over 85-fold enriched versus cord blood.

The chain employs TRBV7-8 and TRBJ1-2, with 8 bases lining up with TRBD1. This TCR came from a male donor with IPEX syndrome. Sequencing was done on a sample of pancreas tissue. The CDR3 DNA reads as TGTGCCAGCAGCCTGGACAGGGACTATGGCTACACCTTC. It encodes CASSLDRDYGYTF.